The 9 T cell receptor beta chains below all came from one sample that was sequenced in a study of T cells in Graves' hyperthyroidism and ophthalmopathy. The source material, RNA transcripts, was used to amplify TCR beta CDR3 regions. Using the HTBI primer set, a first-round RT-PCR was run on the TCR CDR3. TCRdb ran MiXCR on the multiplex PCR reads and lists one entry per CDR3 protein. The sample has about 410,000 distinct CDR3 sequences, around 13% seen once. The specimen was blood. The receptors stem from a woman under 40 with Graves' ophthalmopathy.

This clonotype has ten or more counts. The CDR3 spells CATQGLGTEAFF. The CDR3 DNA reads TGTGCCACCCAAGGATTGGGGACTGAAGCTTTCTTT. The chain is built from TRBV28 and TRBJ1-1, with no clear D. Germline CDR1 reads MDHEN; CDR2 reads SYDVKM. CDR3 length equals 12 residues. V lost 10 bases and J 5 bases, leaving 14 bases between the germline ends.

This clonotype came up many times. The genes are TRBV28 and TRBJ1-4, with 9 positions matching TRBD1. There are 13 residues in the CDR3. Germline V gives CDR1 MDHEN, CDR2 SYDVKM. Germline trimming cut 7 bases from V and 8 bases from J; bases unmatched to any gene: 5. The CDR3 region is CASKGQGREKLFF. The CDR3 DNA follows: TGTGCCAGCAAAGGACAGGGGAGAGAAAAACTGTTTTTT.

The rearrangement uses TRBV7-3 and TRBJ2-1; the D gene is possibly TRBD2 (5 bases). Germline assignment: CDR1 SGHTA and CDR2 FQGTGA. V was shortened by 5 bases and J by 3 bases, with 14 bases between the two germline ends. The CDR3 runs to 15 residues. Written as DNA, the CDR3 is TGTGCCAGCAGCCATGTAAACGGGGTCTACAATGAGCAGTTCTTC. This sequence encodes CASSHVNGVYNEQFF.

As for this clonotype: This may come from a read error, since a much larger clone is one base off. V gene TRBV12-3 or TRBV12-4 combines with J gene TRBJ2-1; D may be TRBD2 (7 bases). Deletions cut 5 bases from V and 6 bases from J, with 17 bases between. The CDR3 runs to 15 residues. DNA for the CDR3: TGTGCCAGCAGTCTTAGGGGGGGGGGATTCAATGAGCAGTTCTTC. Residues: CASSLRGGGFNEQFF.

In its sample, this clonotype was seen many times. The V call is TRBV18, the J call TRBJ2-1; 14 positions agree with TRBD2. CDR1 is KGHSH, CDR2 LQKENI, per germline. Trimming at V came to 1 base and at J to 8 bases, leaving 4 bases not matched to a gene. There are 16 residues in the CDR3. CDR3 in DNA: TGTGCCAGCTCACCACTCGGACTAGCGGGGGGTTATGAGCAGTTCTTC. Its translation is CASSPLGLAGGYEQFF.

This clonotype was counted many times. The CDR3 sequence: CASSGVYGRNQPQHF. The CDR3 coding sequence is TGTGCCAGCAGTGGGGTCTACGGTAGAAATCAGCCCCAGCATTTT. This chain connects TRBV28 to TRBJ1-5; no clear D. Looked up from germline, CDR1 is MDHEN and CDR2 is SYDVKM. The CDR3 length is 15 residues. Trimming shortened V by 5 bases and J by 4 bases, and 15 bases separated the two germline ends.

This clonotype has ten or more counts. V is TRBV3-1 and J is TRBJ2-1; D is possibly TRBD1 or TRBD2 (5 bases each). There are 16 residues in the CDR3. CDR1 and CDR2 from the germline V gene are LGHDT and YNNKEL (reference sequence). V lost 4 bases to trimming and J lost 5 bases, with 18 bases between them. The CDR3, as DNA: TGTGCCAGCAGCCCCGAGGGACCCCTCAGAGACAATGAGCAGTTCTTC. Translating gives CASSPEGPLRDNEQFF.

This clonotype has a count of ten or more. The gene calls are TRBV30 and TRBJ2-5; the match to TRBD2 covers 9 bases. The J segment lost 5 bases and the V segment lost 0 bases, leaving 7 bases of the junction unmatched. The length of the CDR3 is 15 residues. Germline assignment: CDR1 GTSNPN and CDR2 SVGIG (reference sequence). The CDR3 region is CAWSVGGGALETQYF. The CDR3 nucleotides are TGTGCCTGGAGTGTAGGCGGGGGGGCCTTGGAGACCCAGTACTTC.

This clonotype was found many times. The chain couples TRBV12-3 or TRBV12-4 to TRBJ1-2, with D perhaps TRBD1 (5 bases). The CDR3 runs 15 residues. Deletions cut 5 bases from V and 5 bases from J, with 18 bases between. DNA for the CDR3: TGTGCCAGCAGTAACCCGACAGCCGCCTCTTATGGCTACACCTTC. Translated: CASSNPTAASYGYTF.